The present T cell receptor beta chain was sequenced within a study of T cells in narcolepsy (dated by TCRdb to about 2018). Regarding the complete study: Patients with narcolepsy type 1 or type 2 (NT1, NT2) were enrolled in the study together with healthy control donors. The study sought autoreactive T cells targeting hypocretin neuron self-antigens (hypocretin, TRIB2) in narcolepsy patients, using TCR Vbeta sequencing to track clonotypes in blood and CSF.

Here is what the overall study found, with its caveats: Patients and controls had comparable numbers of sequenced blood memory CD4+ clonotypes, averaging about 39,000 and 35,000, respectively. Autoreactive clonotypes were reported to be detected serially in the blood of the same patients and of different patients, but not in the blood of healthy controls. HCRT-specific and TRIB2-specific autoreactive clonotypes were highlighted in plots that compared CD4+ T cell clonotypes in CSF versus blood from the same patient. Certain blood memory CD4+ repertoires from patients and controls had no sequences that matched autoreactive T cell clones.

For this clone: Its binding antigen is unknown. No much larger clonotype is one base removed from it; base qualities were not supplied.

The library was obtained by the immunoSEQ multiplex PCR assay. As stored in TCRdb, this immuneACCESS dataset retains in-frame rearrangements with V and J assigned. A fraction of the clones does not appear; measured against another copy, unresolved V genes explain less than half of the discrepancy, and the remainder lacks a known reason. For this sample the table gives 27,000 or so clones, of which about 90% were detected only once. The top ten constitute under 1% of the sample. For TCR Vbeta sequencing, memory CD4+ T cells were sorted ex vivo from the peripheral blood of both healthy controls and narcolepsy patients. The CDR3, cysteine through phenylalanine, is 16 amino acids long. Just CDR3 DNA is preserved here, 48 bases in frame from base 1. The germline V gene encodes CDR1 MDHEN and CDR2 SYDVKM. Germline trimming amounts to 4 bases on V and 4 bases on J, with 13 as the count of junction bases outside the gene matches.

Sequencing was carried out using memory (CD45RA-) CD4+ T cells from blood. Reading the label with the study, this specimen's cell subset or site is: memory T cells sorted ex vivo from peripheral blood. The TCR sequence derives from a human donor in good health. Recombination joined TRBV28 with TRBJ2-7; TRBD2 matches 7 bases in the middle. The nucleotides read TGTGCCAGCAGTTCCATCGGGGCGGGAGCAATGTACGAGCAGTACTTC. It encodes CASSSIGAGAMYEQYF.